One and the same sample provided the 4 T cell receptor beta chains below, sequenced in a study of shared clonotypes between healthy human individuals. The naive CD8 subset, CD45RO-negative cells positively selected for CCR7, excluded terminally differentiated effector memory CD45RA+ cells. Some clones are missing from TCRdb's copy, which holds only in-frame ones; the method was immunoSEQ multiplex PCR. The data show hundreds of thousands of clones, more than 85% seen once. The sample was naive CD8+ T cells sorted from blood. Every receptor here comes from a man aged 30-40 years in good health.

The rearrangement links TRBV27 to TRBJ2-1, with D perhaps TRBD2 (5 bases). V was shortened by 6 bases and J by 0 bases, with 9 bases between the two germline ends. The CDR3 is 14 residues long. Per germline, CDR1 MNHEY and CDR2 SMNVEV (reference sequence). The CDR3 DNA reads TGTGCCAGCAGACTTGAGGGCTCCTACAATGAGCAGTTCTTC. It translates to CASRLEGSYNEQFF.

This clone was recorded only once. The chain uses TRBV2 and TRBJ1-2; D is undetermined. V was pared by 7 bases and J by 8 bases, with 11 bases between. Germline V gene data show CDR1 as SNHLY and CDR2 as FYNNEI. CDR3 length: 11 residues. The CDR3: CASTGTLGYTF. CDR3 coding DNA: TGTGCCAGCACAGGCACCTTGGGCTACACCTTC.

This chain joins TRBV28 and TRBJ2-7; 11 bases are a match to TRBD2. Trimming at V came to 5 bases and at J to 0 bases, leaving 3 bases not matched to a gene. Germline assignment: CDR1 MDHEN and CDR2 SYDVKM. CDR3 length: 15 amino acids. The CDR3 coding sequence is TGTGCCAGCAGTATAGCGGGAGGGAGCTCCTACGAGCAGTACTTC. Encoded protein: CASSIAGGSSYEQYF. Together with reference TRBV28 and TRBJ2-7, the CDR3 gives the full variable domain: DVKVTQSSRYLVKRTGEKVFLECVQDMDHENMFWYRQDPGLGLRLIYFSYDVKMKEKGDIPEGYSVSREKKERFSLILESASTNQTSMYLCASSIAGGSSYEQYFGPGTRLTVT.

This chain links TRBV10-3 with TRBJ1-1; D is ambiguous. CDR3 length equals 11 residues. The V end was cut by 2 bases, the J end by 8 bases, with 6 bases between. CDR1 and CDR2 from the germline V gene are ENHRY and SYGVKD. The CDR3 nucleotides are TGTGCCATCAGTGAGCGGGCGGAAGCTTTCTTT. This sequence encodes CAISERAEAFF.